These 3 T cell receptor beta chains originate from one sample sequenced in a study of cytomegalovirus exposure and HLA in healthy donors (dated by TCRdb to about 2017). Library construction relied on the immunoSEQ multiplex PCR assay. The source is immuneACCESS, and TCRdb retained only in-frame sequences with V and J called. Part of the clones is not carried over; for the studies checked, unresolved V genes explain less than half of this, and the remainder is unexplained. Within this sample are over 120,000 clones, with 94% of them counted one time only. Approximately 2% of the sample is in the top ten clones. Sequences were obtained from PBMCs. These TCRs come from a man aged 18 to 29 in good health and CMV-seropositive.

The CDR3 region is CASSFRLQGSSYNEQFF. The CDR3 coding sequence is TGTGCCAGCAGCTTCCGATTACAGGGGAGCTCCTACAATGAGCAGTTCTTC. The V and J genes are TRBV7-6 and TRBJ2-1, with 7 bases matching TRBD1. This CDR3 is 17 amino acids long. Per germline, CDR1 SGHVS and CDR2 FNYEAQ. The V segment lost 3 bases and the J segment 0 bases; nucleotides outside the gene matches: 8.

The gene calls are TRBV19 and TRBJ1-2; D is ambiguous. CDR1 and CDR2 from the germline V gene are LNHDA and SQIVND (reference sequence). The CDR3 loop spans 14 amino acids. The V end lost 4 bases, the J end lost 1 base, and 10 bases lay between the germline ends. CDR3 loop: CASSTVGSNYGYTF. CDR3 bases: TGTGCCAGTAGTACGGTGGGGAGTAACTATGGCTACACCTTC.

Here the CDR3 reads CAGSGNGDSPLHF. The CDR3 DNA reads TGTGCCGGGTCAGGGAATGGGGATTCACCCCTCCACTTT. The chain has TRBV10-3 and TRBJ1-6, with D perhaps TRBD1 (5 bases). The length of the CDR3 is 13 residues. Germline CDR1 reads ENHRY; CDR2 reads SYGVKD. Trimming cost V 11 bases and J 8 bases, with 16 bases left between them.